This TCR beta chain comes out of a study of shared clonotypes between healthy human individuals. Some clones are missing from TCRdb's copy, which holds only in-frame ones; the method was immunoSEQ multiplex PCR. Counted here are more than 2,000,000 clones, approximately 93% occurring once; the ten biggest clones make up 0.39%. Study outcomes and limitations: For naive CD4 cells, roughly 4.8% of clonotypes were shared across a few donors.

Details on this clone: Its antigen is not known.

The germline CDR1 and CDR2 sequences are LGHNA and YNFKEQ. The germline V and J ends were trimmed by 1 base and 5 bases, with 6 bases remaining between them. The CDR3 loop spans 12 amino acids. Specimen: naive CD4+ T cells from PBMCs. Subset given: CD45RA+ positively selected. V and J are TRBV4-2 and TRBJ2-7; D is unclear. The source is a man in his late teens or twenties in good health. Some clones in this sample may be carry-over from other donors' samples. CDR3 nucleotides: TGTGCCAGCAGCCAAGTAGGAGACGAGCAGTACTTC. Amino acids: CASSQVGDEQYF.